This T cell receptor beta chain was identified during a study of shared clonotypes between healthy human individuals. Study-wide findings and caveats: It was anticipated that sequencing depth would influence how many clonotypes donors shared.

The CDR3 has 15 amino acids. V was shortened by 2 bases and J by 6 bases, with 17 bases between the two germline ends. Looked up from germline, CDR1 is MDHEN and CDR2 is SYDVKM. Assay used: immunoSEQ multiplex PCR; TCRdb lists only in-frame clones, some missing. The data show about 480,000 clones, with approximately 85% seen just once and roughly 13% held by the top ten. This clone was counted a single time. Its matching antigen is unknown. The clonotype was recovered from a woman aged 35 to 49 in good health. Some clones in this sample may be carry-over from other donors' samples. This chain connects TRBV28 to TRBJ2-7; possible D gene TRBD2, 6 bases. The sample taken for sequencing was PBMCs. The CDR3 here is CASSLVAPGGSEQYF. The CDR3 DNA reads TGTGCCAGCAGTTTAGTGGCTCCCGGAGGGAGCGAGCAGTACTTC.